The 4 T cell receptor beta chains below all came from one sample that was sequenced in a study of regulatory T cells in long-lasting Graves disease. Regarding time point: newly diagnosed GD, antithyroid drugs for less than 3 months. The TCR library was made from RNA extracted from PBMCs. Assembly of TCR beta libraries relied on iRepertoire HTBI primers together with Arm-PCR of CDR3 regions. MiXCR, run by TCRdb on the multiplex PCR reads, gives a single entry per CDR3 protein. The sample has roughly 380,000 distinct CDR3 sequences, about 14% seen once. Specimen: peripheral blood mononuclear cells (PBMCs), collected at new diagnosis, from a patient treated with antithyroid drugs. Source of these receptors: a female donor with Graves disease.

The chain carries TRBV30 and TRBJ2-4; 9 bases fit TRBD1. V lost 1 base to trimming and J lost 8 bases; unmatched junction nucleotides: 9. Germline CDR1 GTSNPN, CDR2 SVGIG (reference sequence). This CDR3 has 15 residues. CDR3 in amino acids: CAWSAGQGLGDIQYF. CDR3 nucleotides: TGTGCCTGGAGTGCCGGACAGGGGTTGGGAGACATTCAGTACTTC. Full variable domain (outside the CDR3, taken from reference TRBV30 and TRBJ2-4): SQTIHQWPATLVQPVGSPLSLECTVEGTSNPNLYWYRQAAGRGLQLLFYSVGIGQISSEVPQNLSASRPQDRQFILSSKKLLLSDSGFYLCAWSAGQGLGDIQYFGAGTRLSVL.

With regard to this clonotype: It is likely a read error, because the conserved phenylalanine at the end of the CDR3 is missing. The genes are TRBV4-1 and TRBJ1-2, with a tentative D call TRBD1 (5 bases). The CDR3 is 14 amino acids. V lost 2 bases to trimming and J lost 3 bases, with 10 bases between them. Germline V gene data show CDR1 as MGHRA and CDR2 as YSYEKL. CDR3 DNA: TGCGCCAGCAGCCAACCAGCGGGACACTATGGCTACACCTCC. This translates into CASSQPAGHYGYTS.

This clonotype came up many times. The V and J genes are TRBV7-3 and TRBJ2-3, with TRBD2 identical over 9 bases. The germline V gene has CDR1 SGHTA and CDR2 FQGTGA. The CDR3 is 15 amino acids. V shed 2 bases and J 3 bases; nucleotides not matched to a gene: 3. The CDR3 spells CASSLAGGPTDTQYF. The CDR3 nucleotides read TGTGCCAGCAGCTTAGCGGGAGGGCCGACAGATACGCAGTATTTT.

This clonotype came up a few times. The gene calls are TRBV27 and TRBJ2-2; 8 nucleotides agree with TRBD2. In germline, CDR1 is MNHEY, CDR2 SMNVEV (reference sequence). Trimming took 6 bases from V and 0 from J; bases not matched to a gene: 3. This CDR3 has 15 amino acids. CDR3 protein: CASSGRGANTGELFF. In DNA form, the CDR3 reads TGTGCCAGCAGCGGGAGGGGCGCGAACACCGGGGAGCTGTTTTTT.